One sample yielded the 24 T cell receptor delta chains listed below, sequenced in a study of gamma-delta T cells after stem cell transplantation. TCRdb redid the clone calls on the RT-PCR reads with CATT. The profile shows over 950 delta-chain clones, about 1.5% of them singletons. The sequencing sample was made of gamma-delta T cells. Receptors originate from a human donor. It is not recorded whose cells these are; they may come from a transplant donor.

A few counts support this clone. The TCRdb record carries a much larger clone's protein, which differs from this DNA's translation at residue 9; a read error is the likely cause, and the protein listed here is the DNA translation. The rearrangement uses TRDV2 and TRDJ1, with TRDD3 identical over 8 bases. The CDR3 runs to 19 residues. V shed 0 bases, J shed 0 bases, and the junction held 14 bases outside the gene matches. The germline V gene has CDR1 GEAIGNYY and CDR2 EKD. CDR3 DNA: TGTGCCTGTGACACCGTGAGCACTAGGGGATACACGAACACCGATAAACTCATCTTT. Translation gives CACDTVSTRGYTNTDKLIF.

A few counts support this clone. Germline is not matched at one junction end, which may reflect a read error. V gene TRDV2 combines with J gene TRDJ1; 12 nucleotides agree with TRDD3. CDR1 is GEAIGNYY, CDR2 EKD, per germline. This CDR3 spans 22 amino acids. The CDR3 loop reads CARDTVLGDTRRRTSYTDKLIF. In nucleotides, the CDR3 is TGTGCCCGTGACACCGTTCTGGGGGATACGAGGCGCCGAACGTCGTACACCGATAAACTCATCTTT.

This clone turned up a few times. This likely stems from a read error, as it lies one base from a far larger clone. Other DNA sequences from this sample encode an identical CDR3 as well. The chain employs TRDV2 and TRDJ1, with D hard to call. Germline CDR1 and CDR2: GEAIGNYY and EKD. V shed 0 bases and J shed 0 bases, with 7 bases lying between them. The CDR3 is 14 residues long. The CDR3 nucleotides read TGTGCCTGTGACACCGTAGGGAACACCGATAAACTCATCTTT. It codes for CACDTVGNTDKLIF.

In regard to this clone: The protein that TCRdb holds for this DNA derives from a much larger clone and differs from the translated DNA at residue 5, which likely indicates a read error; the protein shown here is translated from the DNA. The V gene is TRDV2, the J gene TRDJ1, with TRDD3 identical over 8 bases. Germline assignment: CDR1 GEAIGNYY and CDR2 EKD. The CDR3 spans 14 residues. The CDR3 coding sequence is TGTGCCTCTGACCAACTGGGGGACACCGATAAACTCATCTTT. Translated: CASDQLGDTDKLIF.

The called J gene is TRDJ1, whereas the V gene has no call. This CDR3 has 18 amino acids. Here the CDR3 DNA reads TGTGCCTGTGACACCGTAAGAACGCTGGTGATGCTCCCCGATAAACTCATCTTT. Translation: CACDTVRTLVMLPDKLIF.

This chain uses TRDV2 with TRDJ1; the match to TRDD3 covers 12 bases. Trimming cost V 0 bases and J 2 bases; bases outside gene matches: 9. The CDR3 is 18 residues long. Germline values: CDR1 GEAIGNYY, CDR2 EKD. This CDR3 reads CACDTADLGDTRTDKLIF. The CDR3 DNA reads TGTGCCTGTGACACCGCAGACCTGGGGGATACGCGAACCGATAAACTCATCTTT.

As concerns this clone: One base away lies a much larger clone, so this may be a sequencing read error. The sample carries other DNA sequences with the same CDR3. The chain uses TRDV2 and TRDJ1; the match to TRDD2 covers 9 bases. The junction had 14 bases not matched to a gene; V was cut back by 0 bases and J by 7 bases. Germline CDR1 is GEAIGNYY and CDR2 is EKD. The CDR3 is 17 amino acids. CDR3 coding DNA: TGTGCCTGTGACACCGTAACCCTTCCTACTACCGGAGGTAAACTCATCTTT. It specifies CACDTVTLPTTGGKLIF.

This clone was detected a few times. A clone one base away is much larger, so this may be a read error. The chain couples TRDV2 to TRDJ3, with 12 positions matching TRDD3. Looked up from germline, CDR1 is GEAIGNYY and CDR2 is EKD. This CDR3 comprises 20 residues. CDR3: CACDTVLGDTSSWDIRQMFF. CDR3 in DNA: TGTGCCTGTGACACCGTTCTGGGGGATACGAGCTCCTGGGACATCCGACAGATGTTTTTC.

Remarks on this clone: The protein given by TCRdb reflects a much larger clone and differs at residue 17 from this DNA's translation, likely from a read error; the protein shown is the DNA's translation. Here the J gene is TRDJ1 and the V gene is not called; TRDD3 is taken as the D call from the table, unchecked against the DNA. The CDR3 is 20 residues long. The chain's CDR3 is CACDTLSGGPPREHFHTLIF. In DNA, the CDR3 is TGTGCCTGTGACACCCTCTCTGGGGGACCCCCCCGAGAACACTTCCATACACTCATCTTT.

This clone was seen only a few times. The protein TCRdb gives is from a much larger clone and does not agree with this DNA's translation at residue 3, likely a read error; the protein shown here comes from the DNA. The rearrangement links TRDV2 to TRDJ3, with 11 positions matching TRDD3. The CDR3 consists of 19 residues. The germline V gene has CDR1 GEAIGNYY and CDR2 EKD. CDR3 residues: CARDTVLGDSSWDTRQMFF. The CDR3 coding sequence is TGTGCCCGTGACACCGTACTGGGGGATAGCTCCTGGGACACCCGACAGATGTTTTTC.

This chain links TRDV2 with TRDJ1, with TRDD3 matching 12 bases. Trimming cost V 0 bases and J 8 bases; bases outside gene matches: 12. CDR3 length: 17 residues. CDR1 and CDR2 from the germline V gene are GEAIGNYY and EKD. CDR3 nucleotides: TGTGCCTGTGACACCGCAGACCTGGGGGATACGCCAAAGAAACTCATCTTT. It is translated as CACDTADLGDTPKKLIF.

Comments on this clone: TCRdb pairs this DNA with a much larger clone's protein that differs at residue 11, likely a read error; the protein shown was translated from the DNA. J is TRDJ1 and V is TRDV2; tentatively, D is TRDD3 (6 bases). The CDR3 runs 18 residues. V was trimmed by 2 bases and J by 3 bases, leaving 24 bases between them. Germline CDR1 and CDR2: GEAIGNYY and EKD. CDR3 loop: CACDNVTSGGTGADKLIF. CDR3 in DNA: TGTGCCTGTGACAACGTGACTAGTGGGGGGACTGGAGCCGATAAACTCATCTTT.

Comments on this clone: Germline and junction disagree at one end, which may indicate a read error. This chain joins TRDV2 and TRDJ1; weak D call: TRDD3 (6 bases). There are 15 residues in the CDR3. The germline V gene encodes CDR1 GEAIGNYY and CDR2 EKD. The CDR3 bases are TGTGCCTGCGACACGGTTGGGGGCTTTTACGATAACCTCATCTTT. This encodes CACDTVGGFYDNLIF.

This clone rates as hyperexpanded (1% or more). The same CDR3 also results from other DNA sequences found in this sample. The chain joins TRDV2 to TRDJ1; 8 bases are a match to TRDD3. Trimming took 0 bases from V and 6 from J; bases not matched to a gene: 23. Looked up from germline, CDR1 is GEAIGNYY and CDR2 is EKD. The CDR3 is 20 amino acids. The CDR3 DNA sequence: TGTGCCTGTGACACCCTCTCTGGGGGACCCCCCCGAGAACACTTCCATAAACTCATCTTT. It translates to CACDTLSGGPPREHFHKLIF.

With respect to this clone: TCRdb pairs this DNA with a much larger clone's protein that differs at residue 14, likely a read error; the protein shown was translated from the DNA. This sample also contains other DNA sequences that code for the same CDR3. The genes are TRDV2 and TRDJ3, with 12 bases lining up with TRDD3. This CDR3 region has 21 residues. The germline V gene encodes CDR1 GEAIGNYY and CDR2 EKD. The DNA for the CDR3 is TGTGCCTGTGACCCCGCGGAGGCTGGGGGATACGGCTCCCGGGACACCCGACAGATGTTTTTC. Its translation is CACDPAEAGGYGSRDTRQMFF.

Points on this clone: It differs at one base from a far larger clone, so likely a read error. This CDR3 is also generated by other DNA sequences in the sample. The CDR3 DNA is TGTGCCTGTGACAACGTGACAAGTGGGGGGATTGGAGCCGATAAACTCATCTTT. This encodes CACDNVTSGGIGADKLIF. The V and J genes are TRDV2 and TRDJ1, with 7 bases fitting TRDD3. Losses at the gene ends were 2 bases for V and 3 bases for J; bases not matched to a gene: 17. This CDR3 is built from 18 residues. Looked up from germline, CDR1 is GEAIGNYY and CDR2 is EKD.

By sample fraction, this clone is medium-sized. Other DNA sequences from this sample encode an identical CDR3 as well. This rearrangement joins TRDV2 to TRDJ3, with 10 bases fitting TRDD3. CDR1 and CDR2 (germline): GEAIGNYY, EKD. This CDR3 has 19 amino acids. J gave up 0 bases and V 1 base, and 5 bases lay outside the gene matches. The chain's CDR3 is CACDTGGYRSSWDTRQMFF. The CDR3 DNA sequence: TGTGCCTGTGACACTGGGGGATACAGGAGCTCCTGGGACACCCGACAGATGTTTTTC.

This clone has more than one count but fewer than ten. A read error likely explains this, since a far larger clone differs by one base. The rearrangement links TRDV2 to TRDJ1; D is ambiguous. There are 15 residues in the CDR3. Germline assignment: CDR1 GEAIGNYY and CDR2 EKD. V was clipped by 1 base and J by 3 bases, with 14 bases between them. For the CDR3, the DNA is TGTGCCTGTGACACAGTCGGAAGCCACCCCGATAAACTCATCTTT. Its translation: CACDTVGSHPDKLIF.

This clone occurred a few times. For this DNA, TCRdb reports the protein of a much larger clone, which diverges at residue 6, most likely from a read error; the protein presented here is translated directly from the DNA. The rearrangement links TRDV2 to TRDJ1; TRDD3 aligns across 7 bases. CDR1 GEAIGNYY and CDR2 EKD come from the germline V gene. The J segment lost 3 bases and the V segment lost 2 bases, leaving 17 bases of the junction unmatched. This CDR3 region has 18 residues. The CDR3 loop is CACDNMTSGGIGADKLIF. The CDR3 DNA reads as TGTGCCTGTGACAACATGACTAGTGGGGGGATTGGAGCCGATAAACTCATCTTT.

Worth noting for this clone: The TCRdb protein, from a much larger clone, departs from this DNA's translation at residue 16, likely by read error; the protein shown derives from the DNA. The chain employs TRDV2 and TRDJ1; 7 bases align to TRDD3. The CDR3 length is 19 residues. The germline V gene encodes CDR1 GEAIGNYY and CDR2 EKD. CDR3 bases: TGTGCCTGTGACATCTTTATTCCCCAATACTGGGGTTACACCGATAGACTCATCTTT. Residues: CACDIFIPQYWGYTDRLIF.

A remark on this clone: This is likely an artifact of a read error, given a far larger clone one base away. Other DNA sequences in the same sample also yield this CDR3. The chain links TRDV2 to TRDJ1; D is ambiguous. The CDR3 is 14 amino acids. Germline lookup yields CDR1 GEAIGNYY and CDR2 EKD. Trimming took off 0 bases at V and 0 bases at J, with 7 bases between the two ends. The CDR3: CACDTVGNTDKLIF. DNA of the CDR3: TGTGCCTGTGACACCGTGGGTAACACCGATAAACTCATCTTT.

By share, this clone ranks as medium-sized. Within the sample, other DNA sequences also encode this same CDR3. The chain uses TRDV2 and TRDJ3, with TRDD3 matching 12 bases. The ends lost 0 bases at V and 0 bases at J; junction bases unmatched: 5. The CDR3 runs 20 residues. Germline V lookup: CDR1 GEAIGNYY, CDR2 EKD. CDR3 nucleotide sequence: TGTGCCTGTGACACCGTTCTGGGGGATACGAGCTCCTGGGACACCCGACAGATGTTTTTC. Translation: CACDTVLGDTSSWDTRQMFF.

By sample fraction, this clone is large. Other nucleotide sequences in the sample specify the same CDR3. DNA of the CDR3: TGTGCCTGTGACGTACTGGGGGATACAGCACAACTCTTCTTT. Protein sequence: CACDVLGDTAQLFF. The chain carries TRDV2 and TRDJ2; 10 nucleotides agree with TRDD3. The CDR3 extends over 14 amino acids. J gave up 5 bases and V 3 bases, and 2 bases lay outside the gene matches. Germline V lookup: CDR1 GEAIGNYY, CDR2 EKD.

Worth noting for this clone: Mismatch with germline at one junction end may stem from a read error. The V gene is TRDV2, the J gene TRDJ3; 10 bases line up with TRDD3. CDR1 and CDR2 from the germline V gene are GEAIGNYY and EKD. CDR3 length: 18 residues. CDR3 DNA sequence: TGTGCCTGTGACACCGGGGGATACGACTCCTGGGGCACCCGGCAGATGTTTTTC. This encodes CACDTGGYDSWGTRQMFF.